This TCR beta chain was captured in a study of long-term antiretroviral therapy in people with HIV. Study conclusions and caveats: Every time point showed a repertoire led by clones expanded before ART. Diversity rose after ART but stayed below transplant donor controls.

Looked up from germline, CDR1 is SQVTM and CDR2 is ANQGSEA. V lost 0 bases and J 0 bases, leaving 12 bases between the germline ends. There are 16 residues in the CDR3. Post-ART PBMC samples numbered at least two per donor, and pre-ART ones at least one. Sequencing relied on immunoSEQ assay v3.0, run at survey level. The data were produced by immunoSEQ multiplex PCR, yet TCRdb's version contains in-frame clones alone and is incomplete. Counted here are tens of thousands of clones, about 80% occurring once; the ten biggest clones make up approximately 10%. Concerning this clone: Its specificity is unknown.

The rearrangement links TRBV29-1 to TRBJ2-1, with unresolved D. The receptor was derived from a woman aged 40-49 years with HIV. The input for sequencing was unsorted PBMCs, taken 1.1 years before starting antiretroviral therapy. This CDR3 is CSVEDPDRSSYNEQFF. As DNA, the CDR3 is TGCAGCGTTGAAGATCCAGACCGGAGCTCCTACAATGAGCAGTTCTTC.